This T cell receptor (beta chain) was captured in a study of T cells after yellow fever vaccination. This clonotype was seen more than once but under ten times. The antigen is undetermined. Study-level points and caveats: Booster samples showed a return of most primary-vaccination clones (approximately 96% CD4, 88% CD8). Some clonotypes were seen in both the CD4 and the CD8 compartments. These made up a small share and likely arose from convergent recombination.

Production of TCR cDNA was by 5'RACE template switching, which also added a universal primer site and UMIs. In TCRdb, the 5' RACE reads were re-called with MiXCR into one record per CDR3 protein. Seen here are about 300,000 distinct CDR3 sequences, about 10% observed once, and the top ten hold about 3%. This receptor was identified in a young man who received the YFV17D yellow fever vaccine. Here the sequenced sample was CD4+ T cells sorted from PBMCs, taken 5 days after the yellow fever booster vaccination.

The CDR3 sequence: CASSLQGENTEAFF. The CDR3 nucleotides read TGTGCCAGCAGCCTACAGGGAGAAAACACTGAAGCTTTCTTT. The chain recombines TRBV3-1 with TRBJ1-1, with D perhaps matching TRBD1 (6 bases). Trimming cost V 4 bases and J 2 bases, with 11 bases left between them. CDR3 length equals 14 residues. The germline gives CDR1 LGHDT, CDR2 YNNKEL (reference sequence).